Below are 17 T cell receptor beta chains sequenced from a single sample in a study of T cell repertoires in ileal Crohn's disease. Sequencing used immunoSEQ multiplex PCR; TCRdb keeps in-frame clones, though not all of them. The sample has under 9,000 clones; around 70% are singletons. Sequenced: ileal tissue. The source is an adult with Crohn's disease.

The rearrangement uses TRBV28 and TRBJ2-5, with 10 nucleotides matching TRBD2. V was clipped by 7 bases and J by 4 bases; unmatched bases: 15. Looked up from germline, CDR1 is MDHEN and CDR2 is SYDVKM. This CDR3 comprises 17 residues. CDR3 nucleotides: TGTGCCAGCACCCCCGCTAGCGGGGGCCGTAACCGAGAGACCCAGTACTTC. Translation gives CASTPASGGRNRETQYF.

This rearrangement joins TRBV14 to TRBJ1-1; the D gene is possibly TRBD1 (5 bases). The CDR3 has 15 residues. The germline V and J ends were trimmed by 0 bases and 4 bases, with 12 bases remaining between them. Germline assignment: CDR1 SGHDN and CDR2 FVKESK. The CDR3 is CASSQDGPGITEAFF. The CDR3 DNA follows: TGTGCCAGCAGCCAAGATGGGCCAGGGATCACTGAAGCTTTCTTT.

The V call is TRBV4-3, the J call TRBJ1-4, with D hard to call. The CDR3 spans 15 residues. Looked up from germline, CDR1 is LGHNA and CDR2 is YSLEER. V was cut by 4 bases and J by 0 bases, with 9 bases left in between. This chain's CDR3 is CASSPRRATNEKLFF. In nucleotides, the CDR3 is TGCGCCAGCAGCCCGCGACGGGCAACTAATGAAAAACTGTTTTTT.

Comment on this clone: One junction end does not reproduce the germline sequence, and a read error may be involved. This chain connects TRBV4-1 to TRBJ2-1; TRBD2 matches at 7 bases. Germline CDR1 and CDR2: MGHRA and YSYEKL. The CDR3 consists of 15 residues. The DNA for the CDR3 is TGTGCCAGCAGCCCCTTCAGCGGGGTATACAATGAGCAGTTCTTC. Translation: CASSPFSGVYNEQFF.

The V call is TRBV6-5, the J call TRBJ1-2, with a possible D match to TRBD1 (6 bases). The ends were cut back, 5 bases at V and 4 bases at J, with 14 bases in the middle. The CDR3 is 14 residues long. Germline loops: CDR1 MNHEY, CDR2 SVGAGI. The CDR3 nucleotides read TGTGCCAGCAGTGCCGGACAGACCTTCTATGGCTACACCTTC. Encoded protein: CASSAGQTFYGYTF.

CDR3 DNA: TGTGCCAGCTCAAATCAGGGGGTTCTGAAATGGGCTTTCTTT. This translates into CASSNQGVLKWAFF. The rearrangement joins TRBV18 to TRBJ1-1; TRBD1 aligns across 7 bases. The CDR3 runs to 14 residues. Looked up from germline, CDR1 is KGHSH and CDR2 is LQKENI. Trimming at V came to 5 bases and at J to 11 bases, leaving 14 bases not matched to a gene.

A note on this clone: At one end, the junction sequence differs from germline, possibly due to a read error. This sequence joins TRBV11-3 and TRBJ1-1, with a tentative D call TRBD1 (6 bases). CDR3 size: 14 residues. Germline CDR1 reads SGHNT; CDR2 reads YENEEA. The CDR3 is CASSVEVGGSGAFF. In DNA form, the CDR3 reads TGTGCCAGCAGCGTAGAAGTAGGGGGATCGGGCGCTTTCTTT.

V usage is TRBV4-2 and J usage is TRBJ1-1; D is ambiguous. The V end lost 1 base, the J end lost 4 bases, and 13 bases lay between the germline ends. The CDR3 contains 15 residues. CDR1 is LGHNA and CDR2 is YNFKEQ in the germline V gene. The CDR3 DNA reads as TGTGCCAGCAGCCAAGCAGGAGGGCCGCGCACTGAAGCTTTCTTT. It codes for CASSQAGGPRTEAFF.

This clone was detected once. The CDR3 here is CASSYGTSLGEQYF. CDR3 nucleotides: TGTGCCAGCAGTTACGGGACTAGCTTGGGCGAGCAGTACTTC. This rearrangement joins TRBV28 to TRBJ2-7; 9 nucleotides align to TRBD2. V was clipped by 4 bases and J by 6 bases; unmatched bases: 7. Per germline, CDR1 MDHEN and CDR2 SYDVKM. CDR3 length equals 14 residues.

The rearrangement uses TRBV5-6 and TRBJ1-4, with TRBD1 matching over 7 bases. CDR3 length equals 15 residues. CDR1 and CDR2 (germline): SGHDT, YYEEEE. Trimming cost V 4 bases and J 4 bases; bases outside gene matches: 7. CDR3 coding DNA: TGTGCCAGCAGCCCCCGGGACAGAAATAATGAAAAACTGTTTTTT. This encodes CASSPRDRNNEKLFF. Using reference TRBV5-6 and TRBJ1-4 for the parts outside the CDR3, the full variable domain is DAGVTQSPTHLIKTRGQQVTLRCSPKSGHDTVSWYQQALGQGPQFIFQYYEEEERQRGNFPDRFSGHQFPNYSSELNVNALLLGDSALYLCASSPRDRNNEKLFFGSGTQLSVL.

This clone was counted between two and nine times. The chain links TRBV6-5 to TRBJ1-3, with no clear D. Germline CDR1 MNHEY, CDR2 SVGAGI. The CDR3 covers 15 residues. V lost 7 bases to trimming and J lost 0 bases, with 13 bases between them. CDR3 region: CASTNPGSSGNTIYF. CDR3 nucleotides: TGTGCCAGCACCAACCCGGGGAGCTCTGGAAACACCATATATTTT.

V gene TRBV28 combines with J gene TRBJ2-5, with D perhaps TRBD2 (6 bases). Germline loops: CDR1 MDHEN, CDR2 SYDVKM. Trimming removed 6 bases from V and 6 bases from J, with 17 bases in between. The CDR3 totals 14 residues. The CDR3 DNA follows: TGTGCCAGCAGCTCAATAGGGGCGGGGAAGACCCAGTACTTC. Protein: CASSSIGAGKTQYF.

The rearrangement links TRBV27 to TRBJ1-4; unclear D gene. The CDR3 consists of 14 residues. Germline assignment: CDR1 MNHEY and CDR2 SMNVEV (reference sequence). V lost 4 bases, J lost 3 bases, and 9 bases lay in between. CDR3 nucleotide sequence: TGTGCCAGCAGTTCTAGGTTTCCTAATGAAAAACTGTTTTTT. It codes for CASSSRFPNEKLFF.

The CDR3 is CASSSDGTRATTDTQYF. CDR3 in DNA: TGTGCCAGCAGCTCCGACGGGACAAGGGCTACCACAGATACGCAGTATTTT. The chain employs TRBV9 and TRBJ2-3; D may be TRBD1 (6 bases). The CDR3 sequence is 17 residues long. CDR1 SGDLS and CDR2 YYNGEE come from the germline V gene. Trimming cost V 4 bases and J 2 bases, with 20 bases left between them.

The chain recombines TRBV5-6 with TRBJ1-2; D might be TRBD1 (6 bases). The CDR3 runs to 13 residues. CDR1 and CDR2 from the germline V gene are SGHDT and YYEEEE. The V end lost 3 bases, the J end lost 6 bases, and 12 bases lay between the germline ends. The CDR3 loop is CASSSQGSHGYTF. The CDR3 DNA is TGTGCCAGCAGCTCACAGGGTTCCCATGGCTACACCTTC.

The chain is built from TRBV5-6 and TRBJ2-2; D uncertain. Per the germline V gene, CDR1 is SGHDT and CDR2 is YYEEEE. This CDR3 is 13 amino acids long. The V and J ends lost 2 bases and 6 bases respectively, with 8 bases between them. CDR3 sequence: CASSFLSAGELFF. The CDR3 DNA follows: TGTGCCAGCAGCTTTCTTTCCGCCGGGGAGCTGTTTTTT.

The chain joins TRBV18 to TRBJ2-7; 12 bases are a match to TRBD2. CDR1 is KGHSH and CDR2 is LQKENI in the germline V gene. The CDR3 extends over 15 amino acids. V lost 3 bases and J lost 5; bases outside the gene matches: 5. For the CDR3, the DNA is TGTGCCAGCTCACCCGGGACTAGCGGGCGTAACGAGCAGTACTTC. This translates into CASSPGTSGRNEQYF.